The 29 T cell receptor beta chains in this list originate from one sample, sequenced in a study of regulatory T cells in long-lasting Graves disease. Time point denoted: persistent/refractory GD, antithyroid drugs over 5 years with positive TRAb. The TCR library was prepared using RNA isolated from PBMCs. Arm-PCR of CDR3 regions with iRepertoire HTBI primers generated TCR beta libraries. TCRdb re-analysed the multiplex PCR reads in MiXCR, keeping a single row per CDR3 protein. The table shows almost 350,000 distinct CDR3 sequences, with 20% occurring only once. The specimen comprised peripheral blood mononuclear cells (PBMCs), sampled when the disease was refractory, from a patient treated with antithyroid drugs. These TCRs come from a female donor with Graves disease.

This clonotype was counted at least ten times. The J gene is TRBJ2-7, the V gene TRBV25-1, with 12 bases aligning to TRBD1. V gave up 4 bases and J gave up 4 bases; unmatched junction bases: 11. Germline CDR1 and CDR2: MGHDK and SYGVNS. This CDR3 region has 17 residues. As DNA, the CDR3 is TGTGCCAGCAGTGGAATACCCCCGGGACAGGGGGCTTACGAGCAGTACTTC. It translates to CASSGIPPGQGAYEQYF.

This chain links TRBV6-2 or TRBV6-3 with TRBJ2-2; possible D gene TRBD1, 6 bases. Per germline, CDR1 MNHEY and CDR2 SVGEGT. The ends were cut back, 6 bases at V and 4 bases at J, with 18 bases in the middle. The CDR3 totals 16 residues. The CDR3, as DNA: TGTGCCAGCAGCCGACCTACAGGGCTCGGCACCGGGGAGCTGTTTTTT. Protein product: CASSRPTGLGTGELFF.

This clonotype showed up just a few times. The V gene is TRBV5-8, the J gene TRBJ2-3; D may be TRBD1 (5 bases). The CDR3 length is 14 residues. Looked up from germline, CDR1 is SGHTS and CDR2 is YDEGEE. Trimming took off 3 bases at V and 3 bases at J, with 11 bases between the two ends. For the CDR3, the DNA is TGTGCCAGCAGCTCCAGGGCTGGGACAGATACGCAGTATTTT. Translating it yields CASSSRAGTDTQYF.

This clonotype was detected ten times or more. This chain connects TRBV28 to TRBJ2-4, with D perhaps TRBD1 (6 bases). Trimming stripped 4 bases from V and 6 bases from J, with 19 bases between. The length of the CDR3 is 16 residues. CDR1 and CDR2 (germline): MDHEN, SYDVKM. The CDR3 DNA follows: TGTGCCAGCAGTTCCCCCCGAAGGGGGTGGGGAAACATTCAGTACTTC. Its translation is CASSSPRRGWGNIQYF.

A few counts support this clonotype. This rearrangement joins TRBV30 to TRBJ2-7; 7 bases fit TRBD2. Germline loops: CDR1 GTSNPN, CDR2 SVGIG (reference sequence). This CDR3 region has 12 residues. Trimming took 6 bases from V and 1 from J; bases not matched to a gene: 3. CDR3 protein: CACCGSSYEQYF. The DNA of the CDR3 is TGTGCCTGTTGCGGGAGTTCCTACGAGCAGTACTTC.

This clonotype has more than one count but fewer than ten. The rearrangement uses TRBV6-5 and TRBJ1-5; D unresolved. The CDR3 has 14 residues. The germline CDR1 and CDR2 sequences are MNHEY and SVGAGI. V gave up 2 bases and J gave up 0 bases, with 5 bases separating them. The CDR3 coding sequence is TGTGCCAGCAGTTACGTAAATAGCAATCAGCCCCAGCATTTT. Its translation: CASSYVNSNQPQHF.

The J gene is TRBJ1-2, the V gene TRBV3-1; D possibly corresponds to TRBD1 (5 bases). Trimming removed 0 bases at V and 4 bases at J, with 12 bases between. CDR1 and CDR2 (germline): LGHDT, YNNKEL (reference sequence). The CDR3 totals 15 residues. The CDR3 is CASSQDRRGFYGYTF. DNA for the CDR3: TGTGCCAGCAGCCAAGATCGGAGGGGATTCTATGGCTACACCTTC.

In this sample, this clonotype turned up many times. The DNA of the CDR3 is TGTGCCAGCAGCATCGGACGTCCTTCATCCAATTCACCCCTCCACTTT. The encoded protein is CASSIGRPSSNSPLHF. The rearrangement joins TRBV12-3 or TRBV12-4 to TRBJ1-6; D not resolved. The CDR3 is 16 residues long. V lost 6 bases and J 7 bases, leaving 19 bases between the germline ends.

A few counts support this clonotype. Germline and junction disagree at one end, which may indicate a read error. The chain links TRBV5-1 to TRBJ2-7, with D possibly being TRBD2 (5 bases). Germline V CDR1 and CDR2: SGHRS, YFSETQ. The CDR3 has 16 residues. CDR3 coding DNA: TGCGCCAGCAACTTGGAGGTGGCAGCCTCTTTCTACGAGCAGTACTTC. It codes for CASNLEVAASFYEQYF.

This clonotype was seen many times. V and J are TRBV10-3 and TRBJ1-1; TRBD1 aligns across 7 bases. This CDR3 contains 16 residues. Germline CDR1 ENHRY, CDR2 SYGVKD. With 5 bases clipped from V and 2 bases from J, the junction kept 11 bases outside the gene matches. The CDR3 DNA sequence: TGTGCCATCAGTCAAGTCAGGGGGATGGATAACACTGAAGCTTTCTTT. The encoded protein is CAISQVRGMDNTEAFF.

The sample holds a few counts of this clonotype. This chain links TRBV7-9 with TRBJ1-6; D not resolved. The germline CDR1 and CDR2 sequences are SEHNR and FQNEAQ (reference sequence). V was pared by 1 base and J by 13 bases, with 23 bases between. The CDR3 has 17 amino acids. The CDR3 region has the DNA TGTGCCAGCAGCTTAGTATTCGGGTCAGACGGATCTATCCCCCTCCACTTT. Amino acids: CASSLVFGSDGSIPLHF.

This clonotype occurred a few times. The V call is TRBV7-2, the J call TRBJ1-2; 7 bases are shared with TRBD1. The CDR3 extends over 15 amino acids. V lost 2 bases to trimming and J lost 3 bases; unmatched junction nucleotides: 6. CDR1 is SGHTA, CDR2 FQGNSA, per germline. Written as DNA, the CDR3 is TGTGCCAGCAGCTTAATGCCGAGGGGGCACTATGGCTACACCTTC. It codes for CASSLMPRGHYGYTF.

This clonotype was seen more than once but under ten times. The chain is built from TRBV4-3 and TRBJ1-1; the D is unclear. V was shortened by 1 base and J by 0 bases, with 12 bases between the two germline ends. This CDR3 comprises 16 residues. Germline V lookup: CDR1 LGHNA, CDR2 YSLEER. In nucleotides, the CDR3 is TGCGCCAGCAGCCAAGTGGCCGCCCCCCTGAACACTGAAGCTTTCTTT. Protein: CASSQVAAPLNTEAFF.

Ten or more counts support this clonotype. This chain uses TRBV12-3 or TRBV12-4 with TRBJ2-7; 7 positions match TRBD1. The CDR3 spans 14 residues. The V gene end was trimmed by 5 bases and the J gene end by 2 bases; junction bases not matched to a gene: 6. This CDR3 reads CASSLGQRPYEQYF. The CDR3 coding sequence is TGTGCCAGCAGTCTGGGACAGAGGCCCTACGAGCAGTACTTC.

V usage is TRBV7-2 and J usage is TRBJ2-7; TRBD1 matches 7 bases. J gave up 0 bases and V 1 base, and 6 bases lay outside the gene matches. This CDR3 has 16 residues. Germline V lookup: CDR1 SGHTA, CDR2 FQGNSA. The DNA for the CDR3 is TGTGCCAGCAGCTTAGGGGGGACAGTCGTCTCCTACGAGCAGTACTTC. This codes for CASSLGGTVVSYEQYF. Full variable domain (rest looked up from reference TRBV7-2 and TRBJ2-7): GAGVSQSPSNKVTEKGKDVELRCDPISGHTALYWYRQSLGQGLEFLIYFQGNSAPDKSGLPSDRFSAERTGGSVSTLTIQRTQQEDSAVYLCASSLGGTVVSYEQYFGPGTRLTVT.

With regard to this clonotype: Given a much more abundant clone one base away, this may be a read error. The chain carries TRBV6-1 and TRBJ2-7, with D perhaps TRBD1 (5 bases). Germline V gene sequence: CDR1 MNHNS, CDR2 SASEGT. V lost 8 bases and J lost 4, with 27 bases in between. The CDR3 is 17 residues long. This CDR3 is CASGLRMADNGRYEQYF. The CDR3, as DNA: TGTGCCAGCGGTCTCAGGATGGCGGACAACGGTAGATACGAGCAGTACTTC.

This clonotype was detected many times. CDR3 DNA sequence: TGTGCCAGCAGCGGGCGCGGGACAGGGGGCAGGTACGAGCAGTACTTC. Amino acids: CASSGRGTGGRYEQYF. V and J are TRBV11-1 and TRBJ2-7, with 12 nucleotides matching TRBD1. The V gene's germline CDR1 is SGHAT and CDR2 FQDESV (reference sequence). Trimming removed 5 bases from V and 4 bases from J; junction bases left unmatched: 9. CDR3 size: 16 residues.

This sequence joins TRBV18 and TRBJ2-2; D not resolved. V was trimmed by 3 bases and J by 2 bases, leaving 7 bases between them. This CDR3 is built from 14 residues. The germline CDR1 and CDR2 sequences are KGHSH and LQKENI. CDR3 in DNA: TGTGCCAGCTCACCCCAATTTAACACCGGGGAGCTGTTTTTT. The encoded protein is CASSPQFNTGELFF.

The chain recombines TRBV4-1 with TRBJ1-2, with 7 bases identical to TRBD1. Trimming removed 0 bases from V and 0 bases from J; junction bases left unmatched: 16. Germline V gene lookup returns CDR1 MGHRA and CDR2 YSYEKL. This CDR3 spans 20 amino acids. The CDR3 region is CASSQDLYRGTVLANYGYTF. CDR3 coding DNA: TGCGCCAGCAGCCAAGACCTTTATAGGGGGACAGTCCTAGCTAACTATGGCTACACCTTC.

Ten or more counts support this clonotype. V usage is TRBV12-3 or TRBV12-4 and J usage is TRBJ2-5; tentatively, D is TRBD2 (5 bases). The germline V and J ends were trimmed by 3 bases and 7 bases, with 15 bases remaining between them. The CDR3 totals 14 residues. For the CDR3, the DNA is TGTGCCAGCAGTTTGGATCCCCATCGGGGGACCCAGTACTTC. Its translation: CASSLDPHRGTQYF.

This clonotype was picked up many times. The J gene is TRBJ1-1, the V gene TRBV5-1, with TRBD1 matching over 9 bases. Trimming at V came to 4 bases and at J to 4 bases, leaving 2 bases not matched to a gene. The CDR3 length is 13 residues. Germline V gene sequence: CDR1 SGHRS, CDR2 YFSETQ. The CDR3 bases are TGCGCCAGCAGCGACAGGGGGGGCACTGAAGCTTTCTTT. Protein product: CASSDRGGTEAFF.

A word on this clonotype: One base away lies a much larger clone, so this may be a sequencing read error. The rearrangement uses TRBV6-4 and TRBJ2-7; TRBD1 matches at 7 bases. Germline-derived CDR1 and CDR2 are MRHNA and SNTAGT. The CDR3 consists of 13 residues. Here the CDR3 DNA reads TGTGCCACCGGATCGGACAGGAACTACGAGCAGCACTTC. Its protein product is CATGSDRNYEQHF.

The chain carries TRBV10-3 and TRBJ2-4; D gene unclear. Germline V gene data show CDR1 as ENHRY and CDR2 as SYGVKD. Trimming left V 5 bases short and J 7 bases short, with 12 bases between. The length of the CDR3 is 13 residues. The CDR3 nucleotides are TGTGCCATCAGTCACCCCACTGACAACATTCAGTACTTC. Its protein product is CAISHPTDNIQYF.

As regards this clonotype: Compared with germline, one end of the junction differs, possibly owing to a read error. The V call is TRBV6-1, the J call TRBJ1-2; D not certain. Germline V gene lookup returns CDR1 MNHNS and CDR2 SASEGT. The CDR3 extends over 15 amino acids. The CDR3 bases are TGTACCAGCAGTCGGGCCCCTTGGGAACCGGAAGGCTACACCTTC. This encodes CTSSRAPWEPEGYTF.

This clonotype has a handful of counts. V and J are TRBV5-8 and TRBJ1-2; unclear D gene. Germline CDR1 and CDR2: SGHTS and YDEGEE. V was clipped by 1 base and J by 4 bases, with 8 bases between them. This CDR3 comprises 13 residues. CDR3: CASSLRQAYGYTF. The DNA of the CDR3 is TGTGCCAGCAGCTTGCGGCAGGCCTATGGCTACACCTTC.

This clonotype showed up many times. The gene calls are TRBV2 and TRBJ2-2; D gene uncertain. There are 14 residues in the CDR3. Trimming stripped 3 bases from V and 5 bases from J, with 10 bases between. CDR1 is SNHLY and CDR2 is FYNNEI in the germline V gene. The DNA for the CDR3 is TGTGCCAGCAGTGACCCTCACGGAACCGGGGAGCTGTTTTTT. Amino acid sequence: CASSDPHGTGELFF.

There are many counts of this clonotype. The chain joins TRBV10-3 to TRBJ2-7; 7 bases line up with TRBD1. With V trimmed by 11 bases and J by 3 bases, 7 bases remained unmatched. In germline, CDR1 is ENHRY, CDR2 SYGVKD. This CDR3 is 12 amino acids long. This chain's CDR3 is CAVKQGNYEQYF. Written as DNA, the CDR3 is TGTGCCGTCAAACAGGGGAACTACGAGCAGTACTTC.

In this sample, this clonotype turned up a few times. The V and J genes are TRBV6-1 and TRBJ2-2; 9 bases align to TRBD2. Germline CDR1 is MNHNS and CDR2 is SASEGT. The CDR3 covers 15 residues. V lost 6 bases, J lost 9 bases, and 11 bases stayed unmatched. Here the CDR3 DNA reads TGTGCCAGCAGCTCCGGGACTAGCCGGCGTCGGGAGCTGTTTTTT. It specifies CASSSGTSRRRELFF.

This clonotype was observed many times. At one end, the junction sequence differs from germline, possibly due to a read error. The CDR3 DNA reads as TGTGCCAGCAGTGTGGACAGGGGGACGAGCTCGATCACCAGGGAGCTGTTTTTT. The encoded protein is CASSVDRGTSSITRELFF. The chain uses TRBV28 and TRBJ2-2, with 10 bases lining up with TRBD1. The CDR3 contains 18 residues. Germline-derived CDR1 and CDR2 are MDHEN and SYDVKM.